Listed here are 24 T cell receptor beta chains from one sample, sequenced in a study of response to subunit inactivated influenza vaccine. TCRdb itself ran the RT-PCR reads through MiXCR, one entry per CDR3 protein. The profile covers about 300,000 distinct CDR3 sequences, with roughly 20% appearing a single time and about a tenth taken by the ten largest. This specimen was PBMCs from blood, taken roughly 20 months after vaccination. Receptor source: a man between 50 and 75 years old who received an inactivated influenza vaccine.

The CDR3 bases are TGCGCCAGCAGCCCTCGGACAGGAGATACGCAGTATTTT. It yields the protein CASSPRTGDTQYF. The chain carries TRBV4-3 and TRBJ2-3; 7 bases fit TRBD1. The CDR3 loop spans 13 amino acids. Germline lookup yields CDR1 LGHNA and CDR2 YSLEER. J was trimmed by 5 bases and V by 4 bases; bases with no gene match: 3.

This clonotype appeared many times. The CDR3 DNA sequence: TGCGCCAGCAGCTTGGCCGGGGACAACTATGGCTACACCTTC. It codes for CASSLAGDNYGYTF. The chain is built from TRBV5-1 and TRBJ1-2; possible D gene TRBD1, 5 bases. Germline lookup yields CDR1 SGHRS and CDR2 YFSETQ. V lost 0 bases, J lost 2 bases, and 8 bases lay in between. The CDR3 loop spans 14 amino acids.

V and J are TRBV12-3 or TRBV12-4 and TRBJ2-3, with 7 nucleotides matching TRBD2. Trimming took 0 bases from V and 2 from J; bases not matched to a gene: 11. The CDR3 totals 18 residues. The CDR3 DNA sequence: TGTGCCAGCAGTTTAGCCCTACTCCGGCGGGGGTTCACAGATACGCAGTATTTT. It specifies CASSLALLRRGFTDTQYF.

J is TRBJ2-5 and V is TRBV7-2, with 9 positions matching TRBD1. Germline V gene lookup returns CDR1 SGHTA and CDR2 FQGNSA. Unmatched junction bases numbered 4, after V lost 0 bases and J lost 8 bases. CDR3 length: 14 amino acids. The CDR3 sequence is CASSLATGGKTQYF. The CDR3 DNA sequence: TGTGCCAGCAGCTTAGCGACAGGGGGTAAAACCCAGTACTTC.

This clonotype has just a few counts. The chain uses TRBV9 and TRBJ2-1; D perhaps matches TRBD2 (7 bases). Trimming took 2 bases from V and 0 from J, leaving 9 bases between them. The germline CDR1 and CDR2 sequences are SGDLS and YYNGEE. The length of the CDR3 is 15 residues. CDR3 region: CASSVAGASYNEQFF. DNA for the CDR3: TGTGCCAGCAGCGTCGCGGGGGCCTCCTACAATGAGCAGTTCTTC.

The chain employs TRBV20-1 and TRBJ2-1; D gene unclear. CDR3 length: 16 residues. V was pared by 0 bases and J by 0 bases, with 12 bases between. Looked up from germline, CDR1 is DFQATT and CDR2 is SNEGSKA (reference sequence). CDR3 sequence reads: CSARDFGVSSYNEQFF. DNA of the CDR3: TGCAGTGCTAGAGATTTCGGCGTGAGCTCCTACAATGAGCAGTTCTTC.

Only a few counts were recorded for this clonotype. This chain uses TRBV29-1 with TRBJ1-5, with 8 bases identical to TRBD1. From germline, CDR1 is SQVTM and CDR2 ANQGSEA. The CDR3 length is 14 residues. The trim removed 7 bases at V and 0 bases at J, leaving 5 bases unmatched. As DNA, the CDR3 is TGCAGCGCCAGGACAGGGACTAGCAATCAGCCCCAGCATTTT. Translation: CSARTGTSNQPQHF.

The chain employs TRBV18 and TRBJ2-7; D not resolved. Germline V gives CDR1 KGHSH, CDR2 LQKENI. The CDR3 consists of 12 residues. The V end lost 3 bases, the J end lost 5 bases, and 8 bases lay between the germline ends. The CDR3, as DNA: TGTGCCAGCTCACCGGAAAGGAACGAGCAGTACTTC. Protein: CASSPERNEQYF.

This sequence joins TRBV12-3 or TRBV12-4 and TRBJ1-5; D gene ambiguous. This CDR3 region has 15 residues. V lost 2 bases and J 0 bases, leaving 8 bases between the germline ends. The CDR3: CASSLRANSNQPQHF. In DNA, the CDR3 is TGTGCCAGCAGTTTAAGGGCAAATAGCAATCAGCCCCAGCATTTT.

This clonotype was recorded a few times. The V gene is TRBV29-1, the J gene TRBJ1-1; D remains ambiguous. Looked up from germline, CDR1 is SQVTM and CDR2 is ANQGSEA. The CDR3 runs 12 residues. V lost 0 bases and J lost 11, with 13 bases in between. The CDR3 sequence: CSVEDLRRAAFF. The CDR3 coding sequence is TGCAGCGTTGAAGATCTTAGGAGGGCTGCTTTCTTT.

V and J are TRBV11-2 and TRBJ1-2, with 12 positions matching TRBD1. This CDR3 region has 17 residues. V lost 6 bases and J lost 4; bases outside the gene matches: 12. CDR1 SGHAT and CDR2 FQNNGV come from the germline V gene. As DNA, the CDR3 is TGTGCCAGCAGAGAACCGGGACAGGGGGCGCAGGGCTATGGCTACACCTTC. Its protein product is CASREPGQGAQGYGYTF.

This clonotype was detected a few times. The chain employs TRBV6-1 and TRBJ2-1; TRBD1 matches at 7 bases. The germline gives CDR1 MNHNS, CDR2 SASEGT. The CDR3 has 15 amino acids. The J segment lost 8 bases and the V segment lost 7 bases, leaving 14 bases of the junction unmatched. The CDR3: CASKKQGQALDEQFF. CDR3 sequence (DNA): TGTGCCAGCAAAAAACAAGGACAGGCGCTGGATGAGCAGTTCTTC.

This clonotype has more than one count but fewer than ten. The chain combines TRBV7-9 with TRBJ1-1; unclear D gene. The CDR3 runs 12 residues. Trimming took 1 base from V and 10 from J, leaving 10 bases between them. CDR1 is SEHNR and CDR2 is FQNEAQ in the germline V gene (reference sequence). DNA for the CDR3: TGTGCCAGCAGCTTAGTGGGTGTTGGAGCTTTCTTT. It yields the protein CASSLVGVGAFF.

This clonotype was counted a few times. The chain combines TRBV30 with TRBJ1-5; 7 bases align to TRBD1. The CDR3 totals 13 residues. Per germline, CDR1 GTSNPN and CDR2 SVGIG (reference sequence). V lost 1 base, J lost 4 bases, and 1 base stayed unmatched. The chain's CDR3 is CAWSGDRNQPQHF. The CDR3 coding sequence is TGTGCCTGGAGTGGGGACAGAAATCAGCCCCAGCATTTT.

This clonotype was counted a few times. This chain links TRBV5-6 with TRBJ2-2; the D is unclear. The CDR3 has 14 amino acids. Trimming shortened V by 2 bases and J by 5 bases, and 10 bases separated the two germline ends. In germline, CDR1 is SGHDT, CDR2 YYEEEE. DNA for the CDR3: TGTGCCAGCAGCTTCTATACCAGGACCGGGGAGCTGTTTTTT. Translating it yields CASSFYTRTGELFF.

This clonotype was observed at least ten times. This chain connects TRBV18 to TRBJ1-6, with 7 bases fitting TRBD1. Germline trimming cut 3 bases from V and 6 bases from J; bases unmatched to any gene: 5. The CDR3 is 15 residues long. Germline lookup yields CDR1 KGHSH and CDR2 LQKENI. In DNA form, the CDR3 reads TGTGCCAGCTCACCGGATCAGGGGGGTAATTCACCCCTCCACTTT. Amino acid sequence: CASSPDQGGNSPLHF.

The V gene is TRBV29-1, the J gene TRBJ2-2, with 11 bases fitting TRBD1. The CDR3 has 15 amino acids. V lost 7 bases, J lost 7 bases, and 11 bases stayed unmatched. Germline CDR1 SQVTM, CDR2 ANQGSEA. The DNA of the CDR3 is TGCAGCGCCACAATACGGACAGGGGGCGGCGGGGAGCTGTTTTTT. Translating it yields CSATIRTGGGGELFF.

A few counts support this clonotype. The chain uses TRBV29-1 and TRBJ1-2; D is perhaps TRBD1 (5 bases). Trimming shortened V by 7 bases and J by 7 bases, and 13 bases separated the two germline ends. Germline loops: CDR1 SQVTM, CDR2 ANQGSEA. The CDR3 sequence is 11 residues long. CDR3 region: CSGWGSGGYTF. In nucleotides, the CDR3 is TGCAGCGGCTGGGGGAGTGGTGGCTACACCTTC.

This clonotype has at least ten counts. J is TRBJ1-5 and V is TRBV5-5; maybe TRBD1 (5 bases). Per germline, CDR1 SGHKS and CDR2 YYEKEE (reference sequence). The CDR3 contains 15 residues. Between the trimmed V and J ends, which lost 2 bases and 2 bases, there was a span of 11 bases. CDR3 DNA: TGTGCCAGCAGCTTCCGGGGGACGGGCAATCAGCCCCAGCATTTT. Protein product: CASSFRGTGNQPQHF. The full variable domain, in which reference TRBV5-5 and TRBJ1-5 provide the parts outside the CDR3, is DAGVTQSPTHLIKTRGQQVTLRCSPISGHKSVSWYQQVLGQGPQFIFQYYEKEERGRGNFPDRFSARQFPNYSSELNVNALLLGDSALYLCASSFRGTGNQPQHFGDGTRLSIL.

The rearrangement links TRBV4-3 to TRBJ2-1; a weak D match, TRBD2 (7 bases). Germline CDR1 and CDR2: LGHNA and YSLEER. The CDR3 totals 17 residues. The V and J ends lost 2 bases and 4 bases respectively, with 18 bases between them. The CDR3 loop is CASSQTSVRGNYNEQFF. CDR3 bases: TGCGCCAGCAGCCAAACTAGCGTGAGGGGGAATTACAATGAGCAGTTCTTC.

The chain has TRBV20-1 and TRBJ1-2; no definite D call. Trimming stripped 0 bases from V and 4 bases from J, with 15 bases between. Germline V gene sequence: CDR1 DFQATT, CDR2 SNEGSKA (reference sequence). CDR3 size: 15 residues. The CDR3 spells CSARDPNLGGYGYTF. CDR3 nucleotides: TGCAGTGCTAGAGATCCCAATCTTGGAGGCTATGGCTACACCTTC.

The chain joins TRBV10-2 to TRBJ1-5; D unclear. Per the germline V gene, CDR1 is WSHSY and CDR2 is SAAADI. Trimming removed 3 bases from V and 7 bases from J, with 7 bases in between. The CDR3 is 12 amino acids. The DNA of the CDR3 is TGCGCCAGCAGTGATGTCGGGCAGCCCCAGCATTTT. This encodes CASSDVGQPQHF.

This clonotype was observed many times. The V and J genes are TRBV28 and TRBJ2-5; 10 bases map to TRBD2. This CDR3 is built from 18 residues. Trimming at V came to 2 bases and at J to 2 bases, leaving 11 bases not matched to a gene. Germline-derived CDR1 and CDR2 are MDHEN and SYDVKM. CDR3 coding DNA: TGTGCCAGCAGTTTACGTCTAGCGGGAGATGCTGTTCAAGAGACCCAGTACTTC. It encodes CASSLRLAGDAVQETQYF.

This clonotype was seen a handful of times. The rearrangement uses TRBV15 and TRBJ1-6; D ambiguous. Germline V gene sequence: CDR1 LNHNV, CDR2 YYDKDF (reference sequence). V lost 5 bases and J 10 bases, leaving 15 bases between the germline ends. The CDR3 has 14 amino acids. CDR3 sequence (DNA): TGTGCCACCAGCGGGAGCACCGCAGAGTCACCCCTCCACTTT. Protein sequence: CATSGSTAESPLHF.